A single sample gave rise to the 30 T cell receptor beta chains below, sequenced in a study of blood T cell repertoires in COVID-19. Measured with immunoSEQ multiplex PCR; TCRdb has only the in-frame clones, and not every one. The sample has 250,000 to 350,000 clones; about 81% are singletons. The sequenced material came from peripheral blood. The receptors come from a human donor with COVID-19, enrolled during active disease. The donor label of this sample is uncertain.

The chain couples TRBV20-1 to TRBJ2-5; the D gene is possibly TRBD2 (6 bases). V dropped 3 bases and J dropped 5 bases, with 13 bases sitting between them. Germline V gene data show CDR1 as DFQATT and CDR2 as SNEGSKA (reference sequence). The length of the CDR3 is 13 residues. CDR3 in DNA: TGCAGTGCTAGTGGGCGGGACGGCGAGACCCAGTACTTC. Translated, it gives CSASGRDGETQYF.

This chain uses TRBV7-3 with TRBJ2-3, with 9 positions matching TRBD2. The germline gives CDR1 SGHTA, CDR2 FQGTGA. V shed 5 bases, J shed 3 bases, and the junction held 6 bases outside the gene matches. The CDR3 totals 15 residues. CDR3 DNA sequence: TGTGCCAGCAGCCGCTCAGCGGGAGGAACAGATACGCAGTATTTT. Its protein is CASSRSAGGTDTQYF.

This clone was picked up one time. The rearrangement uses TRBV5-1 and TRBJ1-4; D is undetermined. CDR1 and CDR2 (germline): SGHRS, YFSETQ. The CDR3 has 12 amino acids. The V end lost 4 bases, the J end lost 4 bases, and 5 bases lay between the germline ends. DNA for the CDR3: TGCGCCAGCAGCCAGGTTAATGAAAAACTGTTTTTT. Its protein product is CASSQVNEKLFF.

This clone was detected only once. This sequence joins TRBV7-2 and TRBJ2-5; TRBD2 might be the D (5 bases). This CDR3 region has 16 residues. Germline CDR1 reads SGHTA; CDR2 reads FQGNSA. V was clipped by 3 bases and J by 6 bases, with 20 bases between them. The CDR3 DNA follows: TGTGCCAGCAGCTTGGTACTCGCGGGCGGAGTGAAGACCCAGTACTTC. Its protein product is CASSLVLAGGVKTQYF. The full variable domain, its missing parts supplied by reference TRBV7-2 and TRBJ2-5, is GAGVSQSPSNKVTEKGKDVELRCDPISGHTALYWYRQSLGQGLEFLIYFQGNSAPDKSGLPSDRFSAERTGGSVSTLTIQRTQQEDSAVYLCASSLVLAGGVKTQYFGPGTRLLVL.

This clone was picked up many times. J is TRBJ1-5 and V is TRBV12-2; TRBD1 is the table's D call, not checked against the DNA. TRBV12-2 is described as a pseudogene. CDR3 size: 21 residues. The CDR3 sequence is CASRLSIVTGGRAYSNQPQHF. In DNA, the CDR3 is TGTGCAAGTCGCTTATCAATCGTCACAGGGGGTCGAGCCTATAGCAATCAGCCCCAGCATTTT.

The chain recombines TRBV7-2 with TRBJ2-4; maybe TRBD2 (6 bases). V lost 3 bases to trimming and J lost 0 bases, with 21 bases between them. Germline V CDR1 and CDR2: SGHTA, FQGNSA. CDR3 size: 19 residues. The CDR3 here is CASSLENSGDPLAKNIQYF. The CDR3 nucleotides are TGTGCCAGCAGCTTGGAAAATAGCGGAGACCCTCTAGCCAAAAACATTCAGTACTTC.

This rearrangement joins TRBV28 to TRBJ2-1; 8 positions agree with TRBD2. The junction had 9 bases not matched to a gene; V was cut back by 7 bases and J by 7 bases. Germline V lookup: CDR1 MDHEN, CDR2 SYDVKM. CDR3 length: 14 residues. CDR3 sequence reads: CASITSGSENEQFF. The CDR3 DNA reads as TGTGCCAGCATTACCAGCGGGAGTGAAAATGAGCAGTTCTTC.

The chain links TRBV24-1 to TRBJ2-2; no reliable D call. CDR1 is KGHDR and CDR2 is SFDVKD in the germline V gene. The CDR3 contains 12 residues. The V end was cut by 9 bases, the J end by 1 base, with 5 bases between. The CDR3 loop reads CATSRNTGELFF. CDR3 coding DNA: TGTGCCACCTCTAGGAACACCGGGGAGCTGTTTTTT.

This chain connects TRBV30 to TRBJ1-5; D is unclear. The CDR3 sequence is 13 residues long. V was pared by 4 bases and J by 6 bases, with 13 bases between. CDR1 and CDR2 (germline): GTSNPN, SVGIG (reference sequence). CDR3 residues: CAWTLAEGQPQHF. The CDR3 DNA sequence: TGTGCCTGGACCTTGGCAGAGGGTCAGCCCCAGCATTTT.

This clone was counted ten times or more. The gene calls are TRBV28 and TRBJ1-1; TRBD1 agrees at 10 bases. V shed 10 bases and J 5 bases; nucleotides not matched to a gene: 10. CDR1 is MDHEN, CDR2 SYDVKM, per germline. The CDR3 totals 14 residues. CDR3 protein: CATLRQGARTEAFF. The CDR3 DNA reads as TGTGCCACCCTTCGACAGGGGGCTAGGACTGAAGCTTTCTTT.

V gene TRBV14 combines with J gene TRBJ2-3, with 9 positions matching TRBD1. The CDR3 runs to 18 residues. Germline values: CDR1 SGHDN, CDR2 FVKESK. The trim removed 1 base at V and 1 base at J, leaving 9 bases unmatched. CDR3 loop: CASSQVGTGSRGTDTQYF. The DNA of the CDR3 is TGTGCCAGCAGCCAAGTCGGGACAGGGTCAAGGGGCACAGATACGCAGTATTTT.

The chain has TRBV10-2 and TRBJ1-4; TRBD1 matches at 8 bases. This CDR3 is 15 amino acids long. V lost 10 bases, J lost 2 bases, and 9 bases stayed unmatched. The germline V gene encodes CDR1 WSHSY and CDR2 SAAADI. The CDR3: CATRTGIVTNEKLFF. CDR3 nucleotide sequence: TGCGCCACTAGGACAGGGATAGTGACTAATGAAAAACTGTTTTTT.

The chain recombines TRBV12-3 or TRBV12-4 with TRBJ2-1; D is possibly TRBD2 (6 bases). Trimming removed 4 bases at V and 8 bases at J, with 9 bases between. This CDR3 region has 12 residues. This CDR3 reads CASSSGEDEQFF. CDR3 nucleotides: TGTGCCAGCAGTTCCGGGGAGGATGAGCAGTTCTTC.

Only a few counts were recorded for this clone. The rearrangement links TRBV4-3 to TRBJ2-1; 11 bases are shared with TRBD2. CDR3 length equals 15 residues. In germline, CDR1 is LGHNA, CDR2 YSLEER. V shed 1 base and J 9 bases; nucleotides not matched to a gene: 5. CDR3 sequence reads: CASSQASGRLGEQFF. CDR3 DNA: TGCGCCAGCAGCCAAGCTAGCGGGAGGCTTGGTGAGCAGTTCTTC.

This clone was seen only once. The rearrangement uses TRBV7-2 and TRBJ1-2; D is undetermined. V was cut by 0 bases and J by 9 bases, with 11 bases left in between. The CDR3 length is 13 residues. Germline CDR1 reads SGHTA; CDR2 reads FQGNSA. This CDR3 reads CASSLARESSYTF. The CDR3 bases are TGTGCCAGCAGCTTAGCAAGGGAGAGCAGCTACACCTTC. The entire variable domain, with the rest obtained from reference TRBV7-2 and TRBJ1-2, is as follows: GAGVSQSPSNKVTEKGKDVELRCDPISGHTALYWYRQSLGQGLEFLIYFQGNSAPDKSGLPSDRFSAERTGGSVSTLTIQRTQQEDSAVYLCASSLARESSYTFGSGTRLTVV.

CDR3 sequence (DNA): TGTGCCAGCAGTCCCAGCTCCTATAATTCACCCCTCCACTTT. Its translation: CASSPSSYNSPLHF. This rearrangement joins TRBV6-5 to TRBJ1-6; D gene unclear. V gave up 5 bases and J gave up 0 bases, with 5 bases separating them. The germline V gene encodes CDR1 MNHEY and CDR2 SVGAGI. The CDR3 runs 14 residues.

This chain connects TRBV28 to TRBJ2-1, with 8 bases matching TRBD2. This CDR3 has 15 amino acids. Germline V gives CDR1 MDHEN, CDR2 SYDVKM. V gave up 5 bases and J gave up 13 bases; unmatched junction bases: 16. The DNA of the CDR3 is TGTGCCAGCAGTCTCCCGGGCGGGACTAGGCGGAGACAGTTCTTC. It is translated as CASSLPGGTRRRQFF.

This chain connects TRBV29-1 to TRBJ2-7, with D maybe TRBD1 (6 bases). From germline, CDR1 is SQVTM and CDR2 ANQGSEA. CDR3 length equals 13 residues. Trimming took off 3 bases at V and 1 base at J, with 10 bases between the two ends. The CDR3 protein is CSVDLRGSYEQYF. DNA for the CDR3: TGCAGCGTTGACCTGAGGGGGTCCTACGAGCAGTACTTC.

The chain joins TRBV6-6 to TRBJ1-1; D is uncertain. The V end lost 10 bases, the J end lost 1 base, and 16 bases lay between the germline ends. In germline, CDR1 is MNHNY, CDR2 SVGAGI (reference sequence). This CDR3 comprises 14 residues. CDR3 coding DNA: TGTGCCACCCAGCGCGGAGGTAGGAACACTGAAGCTTTCTTT. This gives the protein CATQRGGRNTEAFF.

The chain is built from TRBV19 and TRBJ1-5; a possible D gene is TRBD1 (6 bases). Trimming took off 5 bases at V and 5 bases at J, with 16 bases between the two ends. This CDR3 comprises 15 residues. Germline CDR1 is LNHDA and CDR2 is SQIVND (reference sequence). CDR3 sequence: CASSPGVAGDQPQHF. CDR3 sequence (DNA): TGTGCCAGTAGTCCGGGCGTGGCAGGGGATCAGCCCCAGCATTTT.

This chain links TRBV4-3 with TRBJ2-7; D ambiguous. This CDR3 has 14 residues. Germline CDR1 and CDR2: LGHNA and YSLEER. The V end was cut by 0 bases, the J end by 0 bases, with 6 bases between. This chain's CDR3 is CASSQDRSSYEQYF. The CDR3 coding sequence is TGCGCCAGCAGCCAAGACAGGTCCTCCTACGAGCAGTACTTC.

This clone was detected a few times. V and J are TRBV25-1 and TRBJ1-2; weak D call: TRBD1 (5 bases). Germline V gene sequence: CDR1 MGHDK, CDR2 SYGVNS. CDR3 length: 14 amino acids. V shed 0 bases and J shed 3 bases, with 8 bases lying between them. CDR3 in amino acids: CASSEYGGDYGYTF. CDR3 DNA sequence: TGTGCCAGCAGTGAATATGGGGGGGACTATGGCTACACCTTC.

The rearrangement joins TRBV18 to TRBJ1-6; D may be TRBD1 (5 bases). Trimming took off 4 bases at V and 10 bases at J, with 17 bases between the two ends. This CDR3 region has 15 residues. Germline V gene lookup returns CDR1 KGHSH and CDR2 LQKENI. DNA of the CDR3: TGTGCCAGCTCACTCTCCATGGGGGAGGAGTCACCCCTCCACTTT. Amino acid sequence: CASSLSMGEESPLHF.

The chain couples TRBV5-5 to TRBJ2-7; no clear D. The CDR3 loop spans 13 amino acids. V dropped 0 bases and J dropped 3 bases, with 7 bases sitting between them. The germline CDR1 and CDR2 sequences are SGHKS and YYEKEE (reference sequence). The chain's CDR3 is CASSLEQYYEQYF. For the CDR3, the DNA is TGTGCCAGCAGCTTGGAACAGTACTACGAGCAGTACTTC. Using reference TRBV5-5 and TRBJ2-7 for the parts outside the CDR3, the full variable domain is DAGVTQSPTHLIKTRGQQVTLRCSPISGHKSVSWYQQVLGQGPQFIFQYYEKEERGRGNFPDRFSARQFPNYSSELNVNALLLGDSALYLCASSLEQYYEQYFGPGTRLTVT.

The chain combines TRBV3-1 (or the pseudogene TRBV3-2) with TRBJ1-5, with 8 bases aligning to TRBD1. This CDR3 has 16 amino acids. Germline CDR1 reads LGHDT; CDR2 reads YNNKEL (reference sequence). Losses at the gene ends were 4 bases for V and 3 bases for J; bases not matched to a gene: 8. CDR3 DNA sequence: TGTGCCAGCAGCCGAGGACAGGGCCTCCTCAATCAGCCCCAGCATTTT. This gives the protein CASSRGQGLLNQPQHF.

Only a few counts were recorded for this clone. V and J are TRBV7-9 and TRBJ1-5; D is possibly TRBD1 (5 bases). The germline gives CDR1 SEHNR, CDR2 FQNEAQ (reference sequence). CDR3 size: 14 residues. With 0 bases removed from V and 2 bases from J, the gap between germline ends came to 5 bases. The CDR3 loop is CASSLAGGNQPQHF. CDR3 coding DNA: TGTGCCAGCAGCTTAGCAGGGGGCAATCAGCCCCAGCATTTT.

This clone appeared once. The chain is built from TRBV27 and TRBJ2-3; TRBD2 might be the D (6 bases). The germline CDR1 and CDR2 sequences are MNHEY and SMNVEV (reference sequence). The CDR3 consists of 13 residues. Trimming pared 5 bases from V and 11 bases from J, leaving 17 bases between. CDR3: CASSPQSGPRQYF. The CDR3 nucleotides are TGTGCCAGCAGTCCCCAAAGCGGGCCTCGGCAGTATTTT.

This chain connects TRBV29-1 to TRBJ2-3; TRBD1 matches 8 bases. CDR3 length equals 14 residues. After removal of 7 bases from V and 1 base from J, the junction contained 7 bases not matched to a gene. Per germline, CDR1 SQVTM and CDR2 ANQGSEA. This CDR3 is CSAHGQGRTDTQYF. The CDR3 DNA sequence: TGCAGCGCTCACGGACAGGGCCGCACAGATACGCAGTATTTT.

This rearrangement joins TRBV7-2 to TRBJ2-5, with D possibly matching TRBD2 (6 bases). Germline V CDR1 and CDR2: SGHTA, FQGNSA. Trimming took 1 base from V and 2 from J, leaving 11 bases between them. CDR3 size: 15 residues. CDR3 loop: CASSLVRGLQETQYF. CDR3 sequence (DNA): TGTGCCAGCAGCTTAGTGCGGGGACTTCAAGAGACCCAGTACTTC.

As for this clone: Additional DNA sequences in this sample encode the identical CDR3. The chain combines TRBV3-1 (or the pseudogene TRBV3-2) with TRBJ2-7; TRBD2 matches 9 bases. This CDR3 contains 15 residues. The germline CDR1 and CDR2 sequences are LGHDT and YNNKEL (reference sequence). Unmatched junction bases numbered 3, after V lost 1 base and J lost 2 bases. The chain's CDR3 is CASSQGLAGTYEQYF. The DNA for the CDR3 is TGTGCCAGCAGCCAAGGGCTAGCGGGGACCTACGAGCAGTACTTC.